This T cell receptor (beta chain) came from a study of T-cell reconstitution after alpha-beta-depleted transplantation in children. This CDR3 is 13 amino acids long. Germline V CDR1 and CDR2: SQVTM, ANQGSEA. V dropped 6 bases and J dropped 2; count of bases not matched to a gene: 5. This clonotype appeared many times. Preparation of the TCRbeta library involved a method that used unique molecular identifiers. Using its own MiXCR run on the PCR reads, TCRdb lists one record per CDR3 protein. The data hold 200,000 to 250,000 distinct CDR3 sequences, with 20% to 30% observed a single time. The sequencing used PBMCs, mostly from graft donor cells, collected 360 days after TCRalphabeta/CD19-depleted stem cell transplant. The chain employs TRBV29-1 and TRBJ2-7; 9 bases match TRBD1. The TCR originated in a female patient between 2 and 15 years old who had a stem cell transplant for congenital amegakaryocytic thrombocytopenia, so the T cells may come from the graft donor. The CDR3 DNA reads as TGCAGCGTAGGGGGGACAGGGCCCTACGAGCAGTACTTC. It codes for CSVGGTGPYEQYF.